These T cell receptor beta chains were read from a single sample in a study of blood T cell repertoires in COVID-19. This table comes from immunoSEQ multiplex PCR, and its TCRdb copy is limited to in-frame clones, with some not included. The sample has 150,000 to 200,000 clones, approximately 82% seen once; the top ten hold around 15%. The sample comprised PBMCs or T cells enriched from blood (not recorded which). The receptor source for this set is a man over 45 who had recovered from COVID-19. Each CDR3 is given with its conserved first and last residue. D genes are given only for firm matches. Not all rows give a size; the values are once, few, many and, for expanded clones, a class.

16	TRBJ1-3	TRBD1	TRBV9	.	TGTGCCAGCAGCGTATTGGGGGACAGGAAAGGAAACACCATATATTTT	CASSVLGDRKGNTIYF
13	TRBJ1-2	TRBD1	TRBV29-1	.	TGCAGCGTTGAGACCGGGACAGGGAACGGCTACACCTTC	CSVETGTGNGYTF
14	TRBJ1-5	TRBD1	TRBV5-6	.	TGTGCCAGCAGCTCCCAGGGGGCACATCAGCCCCAGCATTTT	CASSSQGAHQPQHF
15	TRBJ1-6	TRBD1	TRBV5-5	few	TGTGCCAGCAGCGCAGACAGGGGGCGAGAAAGGCCCCTCCACTTT	CASSADRGRERPLHF
15	TRBJ1-2	.	TRBV21-1	.	TGTGCCAGCAGCCGCGAGCGGGGGCCTATAGATGGCTACACCTTC	CASSRERGPIDGYTF
15	TRBJ2-5	.	TRBV19	.	TGTGCCAGTAGTATAGATGGCAGTGCGGCGGAGACCCAGTACTTC	CASSIDGSAAETQYF
16	TRBJ2-1	TRBD2	TRBV19	.	TGTGCCAGTACCATTATTACTAGCGGGGGGGCCGGTGAGCAGTTCTTC	CASTIITSGGAGEQFF
16	TRBJ1-2	TRBD1	TRBV3-1/TRBV3-2	.	TGTGCCAGCAGCCAAGTTCAGGGGGCCTTGGTCTATGGCTACACCTTC	CASSQVQGALVYGYTF
13	TRBJ2-7	.	TRBV6-6	.	TGTGCCAGCAGTCTACAGAGTAGCTACGAGCAGTACTTC	CASSLQSSYEQYF
14	TRBJ2-5	TRBD2	TRBV29-1	.	TGCAGCGTTGAGGTAGCGGGCTTCCAAGAGACCCAGTACTTC	CSVEVAGFQETQYF
13	TRBJ1-2	.	TRBV6-6	.	TGTGCCAGCAGAGAGACAGAGAACTATGGCTACACCTTC	CASRETENYGYTF
20	TRBJ2-7	TRBD2	TRBV19	few	TGTGCCAGTAGTATAGACTCGGGGGGACGGAGGTCCTCCGTTGGGTACGAGCAGTACTTC	CASSIDSGGRRSSVGYEQYF
15	TRBJ1-1	TRBD1	TRBV9	.	TGTGCCAGCAGCGATTTAGGGGACAGGGGCACTGAAGCTTTCTTT	CASSDLGDRGTEAFF
13	TRBJ2-1	.	TRBV28	.	TGTGCCAGCAGTTTAAGTGGGGGGACCGAGCAGTTCTTC	CASSLSGGTEQFF
16	TRBJ1-1	TRBD1	TRBV18	.	TGTGCCAGCTCCCCATCGACTACAGGGGCCGGGGCTGAAGCTTTCTTT	CASSPSTTGAGAEAFF
16	TRBJ1-6	.	TRBV9	.	TGTGCCAGCACCCAAGGCGGGGGCCGGAATAATTCACCCCTCCACTTT	CASTQGGGRNNSPLHF
17	TRBJ2-6	.	TRBV3-1/TRBV3-2	.	TGTGCCAGCAGCGCACCTGGACAGCGCTCTGGGGCCAACGTCCTGACTTTC	CASSAPGQRSGANVLTF
19	TRBJ2-2	TRBD1	TRBV5-1	.	TGCGCCAGCAGCTCCGGTCGGACAGGAACCCCCGCAGGGACCGGGGAGCTGTTTTTT	CASSSGRTGTPAGTGELFF
14	TRBJ1-3	.	TRBV6-5	.	TGTGCCAGCAGTTACTCGGCAGGCGGAAACACCATATATTTT	CASSYSAGGNTIYF
16	TRBJ1-5	.	TRBV16	few	TGTGCCAGCAGCCCCTCGATGCCCGGGTCCAATCAGCCCCAGCATTTT	CASSPSMPGSNQPQHF
13	TRBJ1-5	TRBD1	TRBV3-1/TRBV3-2	.	TGTGCCAGCAGCGGGACAGGTAATCAGCCCCAGCATTTT	CASSGTGNQPQHF
14	TRBJ1-5	.	TRBV19	.	TGTGCCAGTAGTACAGATGAAAAGGGGCAGCCCCAGCATTTT	CASSTDEKGQPQHF
16	TRBJ1-1	.	TRBV18	.	TGTGCCAGCTCACCTCTTCCGGCCGGCGGGTACACTGAAGCTTTCTTT	CASSPLPAGGYTEAFF
16	TRBJ1-1	TRBD1	TRBV6-5	few	TGTGCCAGCAGTTCCCAACCAGGGGGCGGAAACACTGAAGCTTTCTTT	CASSSQPGGGNTEAFF
21	TRBJ2-3	TRBD2	TRBV10-3	.	TGTGCCATCCCTGCGGAGGAACGAGGGCGGGGGGACATGGACCACACAGATACGCAGTATTTT	CAIPAEERGRGDMDHTDTQYF
15	TRBJ2-3	.	TRBV5-5	.	TGTGCCAGCAGCTCGCAAGGGGGTCGGGCAGATACGCAGTATTTT	CASSSQGGRADTQYF
16	TRBJ1-2	.	TRBV3-1/TRBV3-2	.	TGTGCCAGCAGCCCCACGGGGGTTTCCCGAAACTATGGCTACACCTTC	CASSPTGVSRNYGYTF
14	TRBJ1-1	.	TRBV18	once	TGTGCCAGCTCACCGTCCGAGGGAGGCACTGAAGCTTTCTTT	CASSPSEGGTEAFF
13	TRBJ1-5	.	TRBV2	.	TGTGCCAGCAGTCCGCAGTCCAATCAGCCCCAGCATTTT	CASSPQSNQPQHF
19	TRBJ1-2	TRBD1	TRBV3-1/TRBV3-2	.	TGTGCCAGCAGCCAAGATTCCGTACGGGACAGGGGCCACAACTATGGCTACACCTTC	CASSQDSVRDRGHNYGYTF
15	TRBJ1-5	TRBD1	TRBV19	.	TGTGCCAGTAGTATTGTGGGACAGGTCAATGGGCCCCAGCATTTT	CASSIVGQVNGPQHF
17	TRBJ2-6	.	TRBV5-1	.	TGCGCCAGCAGCTTGTCTTCTGAGAGCTCTGGGGCCAACGTCCTGACTTTC	CASSLSSESSGANVLTF
15	TRBJ1-1	TRBD1	TRBV18	.	TGTGCCAGCTCACCTACAGGGGTGCGGAACACTGAAGCTTTCTTT	CASSPTGVRNTEAFF
14	TRBJ1-3	.	TRBV11-2	.	TGTGCCAGCAGCGAACAGGGTTCTGGAAACACCATATATTTT	CASSEQGSGNTIYF
13	TRBJ2-7	.	TRBV11-2	.	TGTGCCAGCTGCCGGGACACCGATTACGAGCAGTACTTC	CASCRDTDYEQYF
16	TRBJ1-6	.	TRBV19	.	TGTGCCAGTACCCCACAGGGAGACTCCTATAATTCACCCCTCCACTTT	CASTPQGDSYNSPLHF
15	TRBJ1-2	TRBD1	TRBV23-1	once	TGCGCCAGCAGCCGCCCGCCCAGGGGGACCTATGGCTACACCTTC	CASSRPPRGTYGYTF
13	TRBJ1-6	TRBD1	TRBV3-1/TRBV3-2	.	TGTGCCAGCAGCCGGGACAGTAATTCACCCCTCCACTTT	CASSRDSNSPLHF
14	TRBJ2-1	.	TRBV6-5	.	TGTGCCAGCAACTACTGTAGCTCCTACAATGAGCAGTTCTTC	CASNYCSSYNEQFF
15	TRBJ2-5	TRBD1	TRBV5-1	many	TGCGCCAGCCAGGGGGTTGCAGGGGGCCAAGAGACCCAGTACTTC	CASQGVAGGQETQYF
15	TRBJ1-3	.	TRBV7-9	.	TGTGCCAGCAGCCCCAATTCAGGGTTTGGAAACACCATATATTTT	CASSPNSGFGNTIYF
13	TRBJ2-7	.	TRBV6-1	.	TGTGCCAGCAGTGAAATGAGGGCAGATGTTCGGTACTTC	CASSEMRADVRYF
12	TRBJ1-2	.	TRBV2	.	TGTGCCAGCAGTGAGAGAAATTATGGCTACACCTTC	CASSERNYGYTF
15	TRBJ2-5	.	TRBV5-1	.	TGCGCCAGCAGCTTGGCGGGGGAAATTACGAAGACCCAGTACTTC	CASSLAGEITKTQYF
18	TRBJ2-7	TRBD2	TRBV4-2	.	TGTGCCAGCAGCCAAGATCTAGTAGCGGGGGGACTCTCCTACGAGCAGTACTTC	CASSQDLVAGGLSYEQYF
13	TRBJ1-5	.	TRBV4-2	.	TGTGCCAGCAGCCAAGATAACAATCAGCCCCAGCATTTT	CASSQDNNQPQHF
15	TRBJ1-1	TRBD1	TRBV20-1	.	TGCAGTGCTAGTCTGGACAGGGTAATGGACACTGAAGCTTTCTTT	CSASLDRVMDTEAFF
14	TRBJ1-6	.	TRBV5-1	.	TGCGCCAGCAGCCTTGGACTGTATAATTCACCCCTCCACTTT	CASSLGLYNSPLHF
12	TRBJ1-1	.	TRBV29-1	.	TGCAGCGTTGAAGATCTGAGGGCTGAAGCTTTCTTT	CSVEDLRAEAFF
16	TRBJ1-6	.	TRBV18	.	TGTGCCAGCTCACCCATGGAGGGCGGTGATAATTCACCCCTCCACTTT	CASSPMEGGDNSPLHF
15	TRBJ1-1	TRBD1	TRBV7-6	.	TGTGCCAGCAGCTACAACGCCCCAGGGGGGACTGAAGCTTTCTTT	CASSYNAPGGTEAFF